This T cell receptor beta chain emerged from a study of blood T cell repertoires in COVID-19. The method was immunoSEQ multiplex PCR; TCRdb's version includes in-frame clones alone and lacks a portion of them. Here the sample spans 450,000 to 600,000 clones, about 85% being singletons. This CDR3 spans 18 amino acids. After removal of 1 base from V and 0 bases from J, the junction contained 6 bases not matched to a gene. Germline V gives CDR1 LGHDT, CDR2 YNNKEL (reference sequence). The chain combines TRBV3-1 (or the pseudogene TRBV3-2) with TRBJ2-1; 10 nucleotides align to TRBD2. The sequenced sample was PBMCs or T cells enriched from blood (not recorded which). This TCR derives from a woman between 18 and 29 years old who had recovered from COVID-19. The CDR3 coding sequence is TGTGCCAGCAGCCAAGGCTCTAGCGGGGGAGCCTCCTACAATGAGCAGTTCTTC. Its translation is CASSQGSSGGASYNEQFF.